What follows describes a single T cell receptor beta chain. Without the conserved terminal phenylalanine or tryptophan, this CDR3 likely stems from a read error. The data are from a study of blood T cells in healthy people across ages. CDR3 size: 12 residues. V shed 3 bases and J shed 5 bases, with 7 bases lying between them. In germline, CDR1 is SGHTA, CDR2 FQGNSA. With a J-beta primer mix and a sample-barcoded 5' primer, a second PCR ran about 6 to 11 cycles. One entry per CDR3 protein, called by TCRdb with MiXCR from the 5' RACE reads. The sample lists about 840,000 distinct CDR3 sequences; 25% to 35% were seen once. This same sample was also taken into another study, of T cells of mothers and their children. That study reports: Normalized overlap was always slightly, never significantly, higher in related than unrelated mother-child pairs.

This receptor was obtained from a woman aged 35 to 49 in good health. Sequenced input: blood. The chain couples TRBV7-2 to TRBJ2-5; D remains ambiguous. CDR3 bases: TGTGCCAGCAGCTTCCGTTCGGAGACCCAGTACGTC. This codes for CASSFRSETQYV.